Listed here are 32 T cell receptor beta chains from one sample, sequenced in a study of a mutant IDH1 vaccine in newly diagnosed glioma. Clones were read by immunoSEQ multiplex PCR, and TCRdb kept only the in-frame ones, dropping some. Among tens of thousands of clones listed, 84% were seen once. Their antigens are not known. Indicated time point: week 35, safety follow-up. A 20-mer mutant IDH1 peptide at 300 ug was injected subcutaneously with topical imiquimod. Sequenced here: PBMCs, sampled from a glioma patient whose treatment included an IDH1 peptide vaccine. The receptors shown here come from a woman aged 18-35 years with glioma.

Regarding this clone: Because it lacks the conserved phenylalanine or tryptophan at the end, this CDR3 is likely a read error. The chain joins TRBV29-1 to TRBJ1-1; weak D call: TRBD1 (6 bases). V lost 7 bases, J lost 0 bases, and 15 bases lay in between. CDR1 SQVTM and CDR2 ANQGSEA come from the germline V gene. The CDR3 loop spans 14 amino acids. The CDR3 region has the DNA TGCAGCGCCGCCACGGGGGCCCTGAACACTGAAGCTTTCCTT. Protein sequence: CSAATGALNTEAFL.

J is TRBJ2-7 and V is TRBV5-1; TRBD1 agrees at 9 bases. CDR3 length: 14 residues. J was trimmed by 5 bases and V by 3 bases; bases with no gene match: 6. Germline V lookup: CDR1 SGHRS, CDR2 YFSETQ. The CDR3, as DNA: TGCGCCAGCAGCTGGACGGGACAGGGAAACGAGCAGTACTTC. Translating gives CASSWTGQGNEQYF.

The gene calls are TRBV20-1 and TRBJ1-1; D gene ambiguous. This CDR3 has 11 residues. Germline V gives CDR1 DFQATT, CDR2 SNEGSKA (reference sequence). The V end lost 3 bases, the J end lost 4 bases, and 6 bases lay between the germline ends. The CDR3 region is CSARSPTEAFF. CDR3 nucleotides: TGCAGTGCTAGGAGCCCCACTGAAGCTTTCTTT.

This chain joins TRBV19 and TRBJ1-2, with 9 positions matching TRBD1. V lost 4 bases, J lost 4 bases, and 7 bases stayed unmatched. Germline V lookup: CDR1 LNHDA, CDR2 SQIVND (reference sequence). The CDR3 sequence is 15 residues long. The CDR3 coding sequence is TGTGCCAGTAGTACGGGACAGGGAAGGATCTATGGCTACACCTTC. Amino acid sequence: CASSTGQGRIYGYTF.

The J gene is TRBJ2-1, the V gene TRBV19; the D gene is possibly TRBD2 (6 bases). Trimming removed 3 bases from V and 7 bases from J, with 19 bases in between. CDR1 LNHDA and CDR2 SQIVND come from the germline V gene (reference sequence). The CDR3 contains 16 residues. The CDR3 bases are TGTGCCAGTAGTATGTGGGCGGGAAAGTTTGGGAATGAGCAGTTCTTC. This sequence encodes CASSMWAGKFGNEQFF. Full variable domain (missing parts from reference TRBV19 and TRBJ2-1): DGGITQSPKYLFRKEGQNVTLSCEQNLNHDAMYWYRQDPGQGLRLIYYSQIVNDFQKGDIAEGYSVSREKKESFPLTVTSAQKNPTAFYLCASSMWAGKFGNEQFFGPGTRLTVL.

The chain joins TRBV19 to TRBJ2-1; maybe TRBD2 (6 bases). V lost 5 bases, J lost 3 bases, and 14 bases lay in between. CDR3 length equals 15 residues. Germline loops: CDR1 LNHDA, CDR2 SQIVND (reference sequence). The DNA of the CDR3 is TGTGCCAGTAGTGGGGGGACGGCGGGCTACAATGAGCAGTTCTTC. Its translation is CASSGGTAGYNEQFF.

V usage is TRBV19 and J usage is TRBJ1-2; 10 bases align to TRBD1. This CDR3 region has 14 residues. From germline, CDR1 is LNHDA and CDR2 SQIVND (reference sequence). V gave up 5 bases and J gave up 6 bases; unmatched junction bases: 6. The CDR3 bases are TGTGCCAGTAGTGCCAGACAGGGGGCGGATGGCTACACCTTC. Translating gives CASSARQGADGYTF.

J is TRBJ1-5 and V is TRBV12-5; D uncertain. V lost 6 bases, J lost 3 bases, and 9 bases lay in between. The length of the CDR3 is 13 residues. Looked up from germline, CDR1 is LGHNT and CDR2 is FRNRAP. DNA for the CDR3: TGTGCTAGTGGCACCGGCCTCAATCAGCCCCAGCATTTT. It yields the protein CASGTGLNQPQHF.

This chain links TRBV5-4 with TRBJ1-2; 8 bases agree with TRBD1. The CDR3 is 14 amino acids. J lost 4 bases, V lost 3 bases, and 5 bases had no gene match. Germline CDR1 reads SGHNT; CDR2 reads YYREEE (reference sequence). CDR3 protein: CASSSGQGLYGYTF. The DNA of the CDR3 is TGTGCCAGCAGCTCCGGACAGGGCCTCTATGGCTACACCTTC.

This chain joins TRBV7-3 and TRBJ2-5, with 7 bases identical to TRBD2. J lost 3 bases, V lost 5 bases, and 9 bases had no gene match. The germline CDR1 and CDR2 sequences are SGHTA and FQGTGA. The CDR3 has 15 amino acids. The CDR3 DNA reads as TGTGCCAGCAGCATTGTTGGGACTACTAAAGAGACCCAGTACTTC. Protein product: CASSIVGTTKETQYF.

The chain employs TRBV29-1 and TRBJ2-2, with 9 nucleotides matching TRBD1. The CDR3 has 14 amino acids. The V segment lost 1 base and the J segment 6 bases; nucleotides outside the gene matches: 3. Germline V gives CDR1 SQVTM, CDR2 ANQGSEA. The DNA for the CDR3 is TGCAGCGTTGAAGGGACAGGGGTTGCCGGGGAGCTGTTTTTT. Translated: CSVEGTGVAGELFF.

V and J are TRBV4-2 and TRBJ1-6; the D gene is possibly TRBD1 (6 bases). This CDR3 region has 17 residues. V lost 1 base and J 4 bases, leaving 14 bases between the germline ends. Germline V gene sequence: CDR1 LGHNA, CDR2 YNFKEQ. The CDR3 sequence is CASSQANRGEYNSPLHF. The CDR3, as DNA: TGTGCCAGCAGCCAAGCAAATAGGGGGGAGTATAATTCACCCCTCCACTTT.

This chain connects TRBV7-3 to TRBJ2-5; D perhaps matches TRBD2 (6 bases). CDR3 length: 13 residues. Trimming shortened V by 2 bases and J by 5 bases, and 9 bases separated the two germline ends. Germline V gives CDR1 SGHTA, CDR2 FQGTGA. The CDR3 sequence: CASSLGAGETQYF. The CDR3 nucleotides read TGTGCCAGCAGCTTAGGGGCGGGGGAGACCCAGTACTTC.

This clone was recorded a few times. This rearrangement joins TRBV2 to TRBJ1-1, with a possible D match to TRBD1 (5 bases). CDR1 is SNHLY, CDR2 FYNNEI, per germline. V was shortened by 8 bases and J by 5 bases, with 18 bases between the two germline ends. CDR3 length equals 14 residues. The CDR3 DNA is TGTGCCAGCCCAGATAGGGGCAGAGGGACTGAAGCTTTCTTT. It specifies CASPDRGRGTEAFF.

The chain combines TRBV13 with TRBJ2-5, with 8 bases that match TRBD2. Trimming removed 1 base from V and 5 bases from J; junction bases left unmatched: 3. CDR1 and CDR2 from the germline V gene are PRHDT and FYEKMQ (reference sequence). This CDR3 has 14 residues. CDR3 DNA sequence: TGTGCCAGCAGCTTAGAGACTAGCGAGGAGACCCAGTACTTC. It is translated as CASSLETSEETQYF.

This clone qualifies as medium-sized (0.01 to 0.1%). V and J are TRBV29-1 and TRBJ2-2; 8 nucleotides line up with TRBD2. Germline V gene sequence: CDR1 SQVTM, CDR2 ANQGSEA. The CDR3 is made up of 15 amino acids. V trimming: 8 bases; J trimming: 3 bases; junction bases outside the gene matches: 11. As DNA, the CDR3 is TGCAGCACAAGACTCAGCGGGAGTGACACCGGGGAGCTGTTTTTT. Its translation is CSTRLSGSDTGELFF.

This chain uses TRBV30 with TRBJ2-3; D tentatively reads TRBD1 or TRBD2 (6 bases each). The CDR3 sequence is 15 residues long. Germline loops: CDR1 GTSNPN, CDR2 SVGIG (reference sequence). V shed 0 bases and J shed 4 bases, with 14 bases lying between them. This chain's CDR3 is CAWSVPVRGADTQYF. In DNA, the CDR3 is TGTGCCTGGAGTGTACCAGTGAGGGGGGCAGATACGCAGTATTTT.

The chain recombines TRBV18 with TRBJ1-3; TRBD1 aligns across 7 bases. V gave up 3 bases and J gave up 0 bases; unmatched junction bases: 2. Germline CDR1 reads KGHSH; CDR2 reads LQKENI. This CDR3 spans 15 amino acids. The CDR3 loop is CASSPGTASGNTIYF. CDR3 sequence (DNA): TGTGCCAGCTCACCTGGGACAGCCTCTGGAAACACCATATATTTT.

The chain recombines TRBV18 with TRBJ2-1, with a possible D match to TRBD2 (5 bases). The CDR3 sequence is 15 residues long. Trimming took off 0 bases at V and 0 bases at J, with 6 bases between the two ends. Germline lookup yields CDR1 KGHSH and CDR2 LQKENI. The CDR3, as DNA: TGTGCCAGCTCACCACCAGGGAGCTCCTACAATGAGCAGTTCTTC. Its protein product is CASSPPGSSYNEQFF.

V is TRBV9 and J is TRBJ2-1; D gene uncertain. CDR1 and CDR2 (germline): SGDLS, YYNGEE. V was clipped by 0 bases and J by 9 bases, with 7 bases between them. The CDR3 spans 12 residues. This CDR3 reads CASSVGVSEQFF. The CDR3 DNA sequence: TGTGCCAGCAGCGTAGGAGTATCTGAGCAGTTCTTC.

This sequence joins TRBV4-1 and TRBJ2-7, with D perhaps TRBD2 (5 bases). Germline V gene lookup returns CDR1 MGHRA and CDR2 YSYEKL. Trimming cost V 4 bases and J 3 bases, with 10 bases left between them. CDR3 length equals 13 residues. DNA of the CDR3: TGCGCCAGCAGCCCCCCCGCGGGCTACGAGCAGTACTTC. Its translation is CASSPPAGYEQYF.

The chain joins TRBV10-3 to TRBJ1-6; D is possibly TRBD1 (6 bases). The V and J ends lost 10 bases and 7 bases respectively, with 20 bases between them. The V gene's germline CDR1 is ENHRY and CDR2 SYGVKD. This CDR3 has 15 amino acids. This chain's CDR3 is CATGGGNRENSPLHF. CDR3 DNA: TGTGCCACCGGGGGGGGCAACAGGGAGAATTCACCCCTCCACTTT.

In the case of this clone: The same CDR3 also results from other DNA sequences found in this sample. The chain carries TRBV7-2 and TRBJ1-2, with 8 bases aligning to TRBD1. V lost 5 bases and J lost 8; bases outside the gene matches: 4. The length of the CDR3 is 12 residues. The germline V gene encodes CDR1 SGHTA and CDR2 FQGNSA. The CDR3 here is CASSPRTGGYTF. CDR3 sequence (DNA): TGTGCCAGCAGCCCCCGGACAGGGGGCTACACCTTC.

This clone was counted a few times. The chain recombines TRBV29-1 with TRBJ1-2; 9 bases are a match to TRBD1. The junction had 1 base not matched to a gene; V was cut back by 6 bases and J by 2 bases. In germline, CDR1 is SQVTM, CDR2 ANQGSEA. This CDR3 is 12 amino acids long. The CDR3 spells CSVDRGNYGYTF. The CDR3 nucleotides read TGCAGCGTGGACAGGGGCAACTATGGCTACACCTTC.

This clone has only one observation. The CDR3 reads CASRWAGARTEAFF. In DNA, the CDR3 is TGTGCCAGCAGGTGGGCAGGGGCTCGCACTGAAGCTTTCTTT. The J gene is TRBJ1-1, the V gene TRBV11-2; a possible D gene is TRBD1 (6 bases). Germline CDR1 reads SGHAT; CDR2 reads FQNNGV. V was shortened by 6 bases and J by 4 bases, with 15 bases between the two germline ends. The CDR3 extends over 14 amino acids.

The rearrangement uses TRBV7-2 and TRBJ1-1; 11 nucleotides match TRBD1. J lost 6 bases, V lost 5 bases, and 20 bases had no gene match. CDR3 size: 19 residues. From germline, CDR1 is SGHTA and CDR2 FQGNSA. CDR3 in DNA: TGTGCCAGCAGCAACAGAGGTCTCTGGACAGGGGGCCGGATACCTGAAGCTTTCTTT. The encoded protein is CASSNRGLWTGGRIPEAFF.

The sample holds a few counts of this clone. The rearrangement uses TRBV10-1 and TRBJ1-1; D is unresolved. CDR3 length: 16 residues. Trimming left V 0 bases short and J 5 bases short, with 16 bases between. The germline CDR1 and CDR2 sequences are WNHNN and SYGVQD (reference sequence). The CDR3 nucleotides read TGCGCCAGCAGTGAGTCGAGAGTGTGGGGTGGGACTGAAGCTTTCTTT. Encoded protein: CASSESRVWGGTEAFF.

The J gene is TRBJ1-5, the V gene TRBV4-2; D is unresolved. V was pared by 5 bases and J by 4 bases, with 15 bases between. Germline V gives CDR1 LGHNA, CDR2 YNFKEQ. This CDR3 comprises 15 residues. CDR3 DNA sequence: TGTGCCAGCAGCATAGCAGCGACGGGTAATCAGCCCCAGCATTTT. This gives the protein CASSIAATGNQPQHF.

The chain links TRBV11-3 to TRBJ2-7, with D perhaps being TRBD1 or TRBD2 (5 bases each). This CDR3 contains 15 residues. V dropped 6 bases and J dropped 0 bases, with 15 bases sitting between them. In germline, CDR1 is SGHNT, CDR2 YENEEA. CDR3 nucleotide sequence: TGTGCCAGCAGGGCTCCGGGACGCAGCTCCTACGAGCAGTACTTC. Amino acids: CASRAPGRSSYEQYF.

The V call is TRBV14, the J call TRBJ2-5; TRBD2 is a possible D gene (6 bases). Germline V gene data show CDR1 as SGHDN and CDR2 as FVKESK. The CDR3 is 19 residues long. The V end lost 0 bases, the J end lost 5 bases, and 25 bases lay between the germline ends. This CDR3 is CASSQDTPGLPGILETQYF. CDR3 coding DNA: TGTGCCAGCAGCCAAGATACCCCGGGACTTCCCGGGATCTTGGAGACCCAGTACTTC.

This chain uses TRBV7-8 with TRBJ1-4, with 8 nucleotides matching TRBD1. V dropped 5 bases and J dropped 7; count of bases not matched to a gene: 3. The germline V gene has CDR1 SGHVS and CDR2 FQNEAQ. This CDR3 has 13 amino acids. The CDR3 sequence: CASSTQGGEKLFF. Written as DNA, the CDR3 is TGTGCCAGCAGCACACAGGGGGGTGAAAAACTGTTTTTT.

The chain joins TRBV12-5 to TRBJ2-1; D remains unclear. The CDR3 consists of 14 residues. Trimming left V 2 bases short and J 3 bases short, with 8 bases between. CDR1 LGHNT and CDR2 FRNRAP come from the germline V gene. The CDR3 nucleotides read TGTGCTAGTGGTTTGCGGTCGAGCTACAATGAGCAGTTCTTC. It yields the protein CASGLRSSYNEQFF.